This T cell receptor beta chain was sequenced in a study of early stage breast cancer tumors. Study results and caveats: Enriched TCRB sequences shared across patients were mostly commonly generated sequences.

Each sample had two DNA replicates, around 0.53 ug blood or about 1.4 ug tissue. Sequencing was performed with immunoSEQ multiplex PCR; in TCRdb, only in-frame clones are kept and a portion is missing. The data contain about 46,000 clones, about 77% of them singletons. On this clone: Its antigen remains unknown.

CDR1 and CDR2 from the germline V gene are KGHSH and LQKENI. The CDR3 length is 13 residues. Between the trimmed V and J ends, which lost 5 bases and 8 bases, there was a span of 13 bases. The sample consisted of blood. The clonotype originates from a person aged 35-49 years with breast cancer. This rearrangement joins TRBV18 to TRBJ2-4, with D perhaps TRBD1 (5 bases). This chain's CDR3 is CASSRARDDIQYF. DNA for the CDR3: TGTGCCAGCTCAAGGGCCAGGGATGACATTCAGTACTTC.